There are a few counts of the clone carrying this T cell receptor (beta chain). What it binds is unknown. CDR3 length: 15 amino acids. Trimming took 2 bases from V and 1 from J; bases not matched to a gene: 4. Incorporated into the TCR beta cDNA libraries were unique molecular identifiers, which served to reduce PCR and sequencing biases. With about 0.95 to 10 million T cells as the source, a few hundred thousand cDNA molecules resulted. Each CDR3 protein gets one entry after TCRdb re-called the PCR reads with MiXCR. This table has fewer than 700,000 distinct CDR3 sequences, around 47% appearing once. This specimen belongs to a study of post-analysis software for immune sequencing data. Whole-study context: The cohort encompassed relapsing-remitting, secondary progressive and progressive-relapsing multiple sclerosis disease courses. Study-wide results and limits: Controls showed significantly higher normalized Chao1 diversity than did multiple sclerosis patients. Five or six TRBV segments, TRBV5-6, TRBV5-1 and TRBV20-1 among them, were found more frequent in patients than controls. Batch-mates among the samples co-clustered strongly by F measure.

The sample consisted of blood. This chain uses TRBV12-3 or TRBV12-4 with TRBJ2-5; 7 bases map to TRBD1. The TCR comes from a girl under 18 with multiple sclerosis. The CDR3 nucleotides read TGTGCCAGCAGTTTAAGAGGGGGCGCCCAAGAGACCCAGTACTTC. Its protein is CASSLRGGAQETQYF.